This TCR beta chain was obtained from a study of blood T cell repertoires in COVID-19. Study context: Samples came from the United States, Italy and Spain, spanning acute and convalescent COVID-19.

The CDR3 runs 13 residues. Trimming stripped 5 bases from V and 0 bases from J, with 8 bases between. CDR1 SGHKS and CDR2 YYEKEE come from the germline V gene (reference sequence). The repertoire was sequenced with immunoSEQ multiplex PCR; TCRdb's copy has only in-frame clones and lacks some. The sample holds roughly 390,000 clones, 85% seen once. The clonotype originates from a woman under 30 with acute or convalescent COVID-19. Sequenced input: peripheral blood. The J gene is TRBJ1-1, the V gene TRBV5-5, with unresolved D. The CDR3 is CASSRTMNTEAFF. Written as DNA, the CDR3 is TGTGCCAGCAGTCGTACTATGAACACTGAAGCTTTCTTT.